This entry lists 8 T cell receptor beta chains sequenced from one sample in a study of shared clonotypes between healthy human individuals. Naive-designated CD8 cells lacked CD45RO, were positively enriched for CCR7, and omitted terminally differentiated effector memory CD45RA+ cells. This table comes from immunoSEQ multiplex PCR, and its TCRdb copy is limited to in-frame clones, with some not included. Here the sample spans more than 500,000 clones, approximately 95% being singletons. Source material: naive CD8+ T cells sorted from blood. The receptors shown here come from a woman aged 25-40 years in good health.

CDR3 nucleotide sequence: TGTGCCAGCAGTCGGGGGGACCTACACTACGAGCAGTACTTC. Translating it yields CASSRGDLHYEQYF. The V and J genes are TRBV2 and TRBJ2-7, with 7 nucleotides matching TRBD2. CDR1 and CDR2 (germline): SNHLY, FYNNEI. Trimming at V came to 5 bases and at J to 3 bases, leaving 7 bases not matched to a gene. This CDR3 is built from 14 residues.

The rearrangement joins TRBV7-6 to TRBJ2-7; D ambiguous. This CDR3 spans 14 amino acids. V gave up 1 base and J gave up 0 bases, with 7 bases separating them. Germline V gives CDR1 SGHVS, CDR2 FNYEAQ. The CDR3 here is CASSLGTSSYEQYF. The CDR3 region has the DNA TGTGCCAGCAGCTTAGGCACCTCCTCCTACGAGCAGTACTTC.

The chain couples TRBV7-9 to TRBJ1-1; 7 nucleotides align to TRBD1. This CDR3 is 15 amino acids long. The V gene's germline CDR1 is SEHNR and CDR2 FQNEAQ (reference sequence). V lost 0 bases, J lost 6 bases, and 7 bases stayed unmatched. The CDR3 region has the DNA TGTGCCAGCAGCTTAGCGGGCCAGGGGGGATCTGAAGCTTTCTTT. It translates to CASSLAGQGGSEAFF.

CDR3 sequence reads: CASAPGLNTGELFF. The CDR3 nucleotides are TGTGCCAGTGCGCCGGGACTAAACACCGGGGAGCTGTTTTTT. The chain joins TRBV19 to TRBJ2-2; 7 bases align to TRBD2. The V segment lost 8 bases and the J segment 2 bases; nucleotides outside the gene matches: 5. CDR3 length: 14 amino acids. Per the germline V gene, CDR1 is LNHDA and CDR2 is SQIVND (reference sequence).

The rearrangement joins TRBV5-8 to TRBJ2-7, with D perhaps matching TRBD2 (5 bases). This CDR3 spans 16 amino acids. Trimming pared 4 bases from V and 2 bases from J, leaving 19 bases between. Germline V lookup: CDR1 SGHTS, CDR2 YDEGEE. In DNA, the CDR3 is TGTGCCAGCAGCCAACATGGTGGTAGCGATGCCTACGAGCAGTACTTC. It specifies CASSQHGGSDAYEQYF.

The rearrangement joins TRBV5-6 to TRBJ2-7, with D unclear. This CDR3 contains 12 residues. V lost 0 bases and J lost 6, with 7 bases in between. Germline V gene lookup returns CDR1 SGHDT and CDR2 YYEEEE. CDR3 DNA: TGTGCCAGCAGCTTGGGCGACTCCGAGCAGTACTTC. This translates into CASSLGDSEQYF.

This rearrangement joins TRBV28 to TRBJ1-5; possible D gene TRBD1, 6 bases. Germline CDR1 reads MDHEN; CDR2 reads SYDVKM. This CDR3 region has 11 residues. The CDR3 bases are TGTGCTGGGGGGCTTAAGCAGCCCCAGCATTTT. This sequence encodes CAGGLKQPQHF.

This chain links TRBV27 with TRBJ2-5; no firm D call. V was cut by 8 bases and J by 2 bases, with 6 bases left in between. The CDR3 is 11 residues long. Germline V gene data show CDR1 as MNHEY and CDR2 as SMNVEV (reference sequence). The CDR3 sequence is CASGPQETQYF. CDR3 nucleotides: TGTGCCAGCGGCCCTCAAGAGACCCAGTACTTC.